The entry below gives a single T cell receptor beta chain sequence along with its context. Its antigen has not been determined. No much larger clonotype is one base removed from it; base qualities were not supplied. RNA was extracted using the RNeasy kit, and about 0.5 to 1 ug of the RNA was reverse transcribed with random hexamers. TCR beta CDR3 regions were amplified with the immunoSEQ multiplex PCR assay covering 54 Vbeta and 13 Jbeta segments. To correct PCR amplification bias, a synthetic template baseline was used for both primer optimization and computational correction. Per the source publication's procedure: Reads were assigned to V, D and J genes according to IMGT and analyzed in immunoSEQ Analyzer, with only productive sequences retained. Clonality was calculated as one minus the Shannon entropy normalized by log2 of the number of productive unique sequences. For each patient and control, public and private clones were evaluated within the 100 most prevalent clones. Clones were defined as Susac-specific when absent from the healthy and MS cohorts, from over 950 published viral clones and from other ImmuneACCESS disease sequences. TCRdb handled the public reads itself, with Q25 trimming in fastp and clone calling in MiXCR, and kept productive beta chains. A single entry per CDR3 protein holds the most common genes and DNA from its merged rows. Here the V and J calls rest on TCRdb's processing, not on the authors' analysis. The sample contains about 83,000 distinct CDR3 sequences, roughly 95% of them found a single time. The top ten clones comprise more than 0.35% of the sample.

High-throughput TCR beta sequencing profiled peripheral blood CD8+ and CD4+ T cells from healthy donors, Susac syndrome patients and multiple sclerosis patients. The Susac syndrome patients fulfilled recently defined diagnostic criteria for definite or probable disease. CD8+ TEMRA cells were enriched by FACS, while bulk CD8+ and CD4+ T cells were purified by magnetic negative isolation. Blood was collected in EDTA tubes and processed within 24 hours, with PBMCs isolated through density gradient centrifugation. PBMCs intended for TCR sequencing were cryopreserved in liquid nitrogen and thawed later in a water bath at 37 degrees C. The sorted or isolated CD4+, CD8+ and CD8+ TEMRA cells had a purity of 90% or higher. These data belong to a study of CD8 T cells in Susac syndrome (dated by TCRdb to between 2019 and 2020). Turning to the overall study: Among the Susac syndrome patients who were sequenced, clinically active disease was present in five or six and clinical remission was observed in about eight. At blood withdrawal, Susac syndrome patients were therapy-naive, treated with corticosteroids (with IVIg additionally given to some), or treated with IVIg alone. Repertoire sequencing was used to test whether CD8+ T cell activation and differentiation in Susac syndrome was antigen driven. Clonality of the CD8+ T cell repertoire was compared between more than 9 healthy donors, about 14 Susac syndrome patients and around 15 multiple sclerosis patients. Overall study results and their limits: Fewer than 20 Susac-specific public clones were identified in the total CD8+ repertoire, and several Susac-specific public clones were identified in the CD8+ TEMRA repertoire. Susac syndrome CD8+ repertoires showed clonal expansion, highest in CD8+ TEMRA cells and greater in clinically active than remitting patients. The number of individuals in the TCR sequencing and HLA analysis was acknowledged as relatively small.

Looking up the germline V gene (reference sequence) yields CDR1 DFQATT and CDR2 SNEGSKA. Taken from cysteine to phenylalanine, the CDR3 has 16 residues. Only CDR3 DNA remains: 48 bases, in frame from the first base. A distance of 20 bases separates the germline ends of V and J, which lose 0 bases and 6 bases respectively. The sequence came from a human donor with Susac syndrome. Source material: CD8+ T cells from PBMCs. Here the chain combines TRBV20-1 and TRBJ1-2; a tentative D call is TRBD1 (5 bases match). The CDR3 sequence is CSARDPMGGRDDGYTF. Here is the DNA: TGCAGTGCTAGAGACCCGATGGGTGGAAGGGACGATGGCTACACCTTC.